Below are 8 T cell receptor beta chains sequenced from a single sample in a study of T cell changes during pregnancy in multiple sclerosis (dated by TCRdb to the late 2010s). The library was made by the immunoSEQ multiplex PCR assay. TCRdb re-hosts the immuneACCESS table, in-frame sequences only. Its copies lack some clones; in the studies checked, an unresolved V gene accounts for under half of them, and the cause for the rest is not known. The sample records 100,000 or so clones, about 93% of which are singletons. The ten most abundant clones make up approximately 4.7% of the sample. The material was peripheral blood, obtained in the first trimester of pregnancy. Receptors originate from a female donor with multiple sclerosis, enrolled in a pregnancy study.

The V and J genes are TRBV4-1 and TRBJ2-1; a possible D gene is TRBD2 (6 bases). The CDR3 runs to 16 residues. The V and J ends lost 0 bases and 9 bases respectively, with 18 bases between them. Germline lookup yields CDR1 MGHRA and CDR2 YSYEKL. CDR3 region: CASSQDWASVFGEQFF. The CDR3 DNA is TGCGCCAGCAGCCAAGATTGGGCTAGCGTATTCGGTGAGCAGTTCTTC.

The V call is TRBV13, the J call TRBJ2-7; tentative D call: TRBD2 (5 bases). In germline, CDR1 is PRHDT, CDR2 FYEKMQ (reference sequence). The V end lost 0 bases, the J end lost 7 bases, and 10 bases lay between the germline ends. The CDR3 has 13 residues. CDR3 in amino acids: CASSLGLRGEQYF. The DNA for the CDR3 is TGTGCCAGCAGCTTAGGCCTAAGAGGGGAGCAGTACTTC.

CDR3 coding DNA: TGCGCCAGCAGCTTGGGTGAAGGACTAGCGGGTGGTGAGCAGTTCTTC. As protein: CASSLGEGLAGGEQFF. This sequence joins TRBV5-1 and TRBJ2-1, with 11 bases aligning to TRBD2. V lost 0 bases, J lost 9 bases, and 8 bases stayed unmatched. This CDR3 spans 16 amino acids. Germline values: CDR1 SGHRS, CDR2 YFSETQ. Using reference TRBV5-1 and TRBJ2-1 for the parts outside the CDR3, the full variable domain is KAGVTQTPRYLIKTRGQQVTLSCSPISGHRSVSWYQQTPGQGLQFLFEYFSETQRNKGNFPGRFSGRQFSNSRSEMNVSTLELGDSALYLCASSLGEGLAGGEQFFGPGTRLTVL.

This clone was observed a single time. The rearrangement links TRBV7-2 to TRBJ2-7; D is unresolved. Trimming removed 2 bases from V and 6 bases from J, with 17 bases in between. The CDR3 is 15 residues long. In germline, CDR1 is SGHTA, CDR2 FQGNSA. CDR3 sequence (DNA): TGTGCCAGCAGCTTACTGACAATGACCCCTCCCGAGCAGTACTTC. Translating gives CASSLLTMTPPEQYF. Together with reference TRBV7-2 and TRBJ2-7, the CDR3 gives the full variable domain: GAGVSQSPSNKVTEKGKDVELRCDPISGHTALYWYRQSLGQGLEFLIYFQGNSAPDKSGLPSDRFSAERTGGSVSTLTIQRTQQEDSAVYLCASSLLTMTPPEQYFGPGTRLTVT.

This chain joins TRBV9 and TRBJ2-5, with D perhaps matching TRBD1 (6 bases). CDR1 is SGDLS, CDR2 YYNGEE, per germline. V shed 0 bases and J shed 5 bases, with 17 bases lying between them. This CDR3 contains 16 residues. CDR3 in amino acids: CASSVGTDPTGETQYF. Written as DNA, the CDR3 is TGTGCCAGCAGCGTAGGGACAGACCCAACGGGGGAGACCCAGTACTTC.

The chain employs TRBV7-3 and TRBJ2-1; no firm D call. The V end lost 5 bases, the J end lost 10 bases, and 21 bases lay between the germline ends. There are 15 residues in the CDR3. The germline gives CDR1 SGHTA, CDR2 FQGTGA. CDR3 sequence reads: CASSPQMAASKEQFF. The CDR3 nucleotides are TGTGCCAGCAGCCCCCAGATGGCGGCTTCCAAAGAGCAGTTCTTC.

This rearrangement joins TRBV7-3 to TRBJ2-2; D is possibly TRBD1 (6 bases). Germline V lookup: CDR1 SGHTA, CDR2 FQGTGA. V was pared by 0 bases and J by 5 bases, with 10 bases between. This CDR3 has 15 amino acids. CDR3 sequence (DNA): TGTGCCAGCAGCTTAACGTGGCAGGGGACCGGGGAGCTGTTTTTT. It codes for CASSLTWQGTGELFF. Complete variable domain (other parts from reference TRBV7-3 and TRBJ2-2): GAGVSQTPSNKVTEKGKYVELRCDPISGHTALYWYRQSLGQGPEFLIYFQGTGAADDSGLPNDRFFAVRPEGSVSTLKIQRTERGDSAVYLCASSLTWQGTGELFFGEGSRLTVL.

Here the CDR3 reads CASSLGRGAYEQYF. The DNA of the CDR3 is TGTGCCAGCAGCTTGGGGCGGGGGGCCTACGAGCAGTACTTC. The chain recombines TRBV13 with TRBJ2-7; 8 bases match TRBD2. Trimming cost V 3 bases and J 2 bases; bases outside gene matches: 3. The CDR3 sequence is 14 residues long. The germline gives CDR1 PRHDT, CDR2 FYEKMQ (reference sequence).